This T cell receptor (beta chain) was documented in a study of blood T cell repertoires in COVID-19. Study as a whole: The United States, Italy and Spain were the sources of the acute and convalescent COVID-19 samples. From T cells, B-cell-depleted T cells, or PBMCs came the material, which was cDNA or gDNA.

V shed 3 bases, J shed 6 bases, and the junction held 9 bases outside the gene matches. CDR1 is GTSNPN, CDR2 SVGIG, per germline (reference sequence). CDR3 length: 15 residues. Original processing methods: Nucleated cell counts were estimated from reference gene primer amplification. Here immunoSEQ multiplex PCR was the method, and the copy in TCRdb shows in-frame clones only, minus some. Clone size and V and J calls were adopted from that table, with D and trimming inferred from the DNA. The sample includes roughly 200,000 clones, 80% to 90% of them seen just once. The material sequenced was peripheral blood. The genes are TRBV30 and TRBJ1-4; the match to TRBD1 covers 8 bases. The origin of this receptor is a human donor in a cohort sampled during active COVID-19. The CDR3 sequence is CAWRQGARGDEKLFF. In DNA, the CDR3 is TGTGCCTGGAGGCAGGGGGCGCGAGGAGATGAAAAACTGTTTTTT.